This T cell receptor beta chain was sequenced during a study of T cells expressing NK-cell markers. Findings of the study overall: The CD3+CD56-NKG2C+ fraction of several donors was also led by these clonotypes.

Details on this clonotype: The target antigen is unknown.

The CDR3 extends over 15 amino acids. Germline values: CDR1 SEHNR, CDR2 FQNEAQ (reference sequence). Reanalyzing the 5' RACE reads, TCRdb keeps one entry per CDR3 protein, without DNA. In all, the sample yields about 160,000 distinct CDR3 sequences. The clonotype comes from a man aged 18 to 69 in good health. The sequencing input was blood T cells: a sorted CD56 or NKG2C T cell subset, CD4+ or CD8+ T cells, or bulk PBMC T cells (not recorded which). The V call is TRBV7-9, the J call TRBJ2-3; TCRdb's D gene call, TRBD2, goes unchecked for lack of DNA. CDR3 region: CASSFTSGGTDTQYF.